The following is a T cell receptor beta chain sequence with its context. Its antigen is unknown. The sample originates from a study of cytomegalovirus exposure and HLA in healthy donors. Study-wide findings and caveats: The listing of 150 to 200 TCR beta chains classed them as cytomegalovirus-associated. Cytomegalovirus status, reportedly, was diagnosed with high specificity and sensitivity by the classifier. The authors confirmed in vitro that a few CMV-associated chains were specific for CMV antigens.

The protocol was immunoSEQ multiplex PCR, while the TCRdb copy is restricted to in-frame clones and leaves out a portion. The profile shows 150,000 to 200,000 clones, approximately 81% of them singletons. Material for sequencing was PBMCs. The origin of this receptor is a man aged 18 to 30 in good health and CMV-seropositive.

This CDR3 is CASIATGQPYEQYF. The CDR3 nucleotides read TGTGCCAGCATCGCCACAGGGCAGCCCTACGAGCAGTACTTC. The chain couples TRBV2 to TRBJ2-7, with a tentative D call TRBD1 (6 bases). V shed 7 bases and J shed 2 bases, with 15 bases lying between them. Looked up from germline, CDR1 is SNHLY and CDR2 is FYNNEI. CDR3 length: 14 residues.